These T cell receptor beta chains were read from a single sample in a study of blood T cells in healthy people across ages. TCRdb independently ran MiXCR on the 5' RACE reads; one entry per CDR3 protein. The sample comprises 600,000 or so distinct CDR3 sequences, around 48% of which are singletons, and approximately 25% rests with the top ten. Sequencing was done on a sample of blood. The receptors here all came from a man older than 75 in good health. CDR3s leave out the opening cysteine and the closing phenylalanine or tryptophan.

J | V | CDR3
TRBJ2-1 | TRBV6-1 | ATLPQGSSYNEQF
TRBJ2-1 | TRBV5-6 | ASSPTSGGAREQF
TRBJ2-1 | TRBV5-5 | ASSFQDGSNEQF
TRBJ2-1 | TRBV7-2 | ASSLESGGRAHNEQF
- | TRBV3-1 | ASSQRGPSEQY
TRBJ2-5 | TRBV6-5 | ASSYRREFYVQY
TRBJ2-1 | TRBV4-2 | ASSQGSGSIREQF
TRBJ2-1 | TRBV6-5 | ACGAKGAIFNEQF
TRBJ1-1 | TRBV2 | ASRGTGARDTEAF
TRBJ2-2 | TRBV2 | ASKIGPTGELF
TRBJ1-1 | TRBV6-2/TRBV6-3 | ASSRYRENAEAF
TRBJ2-3 | TRBV13 | ASSSYRSSSTDTQY
TRBJ2-1 | TRBV7-9 | ASSPASGRVHNEQF
TRBJ2-3 | TRBV3-1 | ASSPYVGSGGDTQY
TRBJ1-6 | TRBV30 | AWSVRVAPLH
TRBJ1-1 | TRBV7-9 | ASSLAAAGDTEAF
TRBJ2-5 | TRBV7-9 | ASSLERTQGGETQY
TRBJ2-1 | TRBV4-1 | ASSQEGRAGSYNEQF
TRBJ2-3 | TRBV3-1 | ASSLRTGATDTQY
TRBJ2-7 | TRBV2 | ASSDPGLAGVIYEQY
TRBJ1-2 | TRBV11-2 | ASSVTGPNYGYT
TRBJ2-1 | TRBV10-3 | AISTEGLAGASRGEQF
TRBJ2-1 | TRBV7-8 | ASSSPLENNEQF
TRBJ2-3 | TRBV6-2/TRBV6-3 | ASSSPSGRIPDTQY
TRBJ2-5 | TRBV12-3/TRBV12-4 | ASSNSPQGAQETQY
TRBJ2-3 | TRBV21-1 | AGRVGRRGPTDTQY
TRBJ2-5 | TRBV6-6 | ASSYGLAGGYQETQY
TRBJ2-1 | TRBV20-1 | SARGVSNEQF
TRBJ2-3 | TRBV7-2 | ASSIRQGRDTQY
TRBJ2-5 | TRBV15 | ATSRDVSLRGQETQY
TRBJ1-6 | TRBV12-3/TRBV12-4 | ASSLSGNYNSPLH
TRBJ1-2 | TRBV12-3/TRBV12-4 | ASGVGQGAFGYT
TRBJ2-2 | TRBV2 | ASRTAGGTGELF
TRBJ2-7 | TRBV4-2 | ASSQGQGFDEQY
TRBJ1-2 | TRBV29-1 | SIRRGDNYGYT